This TCR beta chain was sequenced during a study of shared clonotypes between healthy human individuals. CDR3 size: 13 residues. V lost 8 bases, J lost 4 bases, and 11 bases lay in between. From germline, CDR1 is SNHLY and CDR2 FYNNEI. Produced via immunoSEQ multiplex PCR; TCRdb's table is partial and in-frame only. Here the sample spans some 2,400,000 clones, approximately 96% being singletons. Points on this clone: Other DNA sequences of this sample code for an identical CDR3.

The sample was naive CD4+ T cells sorted from blood. Subset of the sample: CD45RA+ positively selected. The chain recombines TRBV2 with TRBJ2-2; D is tentatively TRBD1 or TRBD2 (6 bases each). The sequence was obtained from a man aged 18 to 30 in good health. The CDR3, as DNA: TGTGCCAGCCGGGGGCAGGGCACCGGGGAGCTGTTTTTT. It codes for CASRGQGTGELFF.